This T cell receptor (beta chain) is from a study of T cell responses to AZD1222 COVID-19 vaccine. Notes on the study in general: Researchers report vaccine-associated CD4 TCRs spanning spike, with dominance at 160-218 and 743-854.

The method was immunoSEQ multiplex PCR; TCRdb's version includes in-frame clones alone and lacks a portion of them. The sample shows tens of thousands of clones, roughly 91% of them seen only once. CDR3 length: 16 amino acids. V was trimmed by 4 bases and J by 3 bases, leaving 15 bases between them. CDR1 and CDR2 (germline): LGHNA, YSLEER. As concerns this clone: The antigen remains unidentified.

Sequencing was performed on peripheral blood, taken on day 0 of MenACWY control vaccination. The receptor was derived from an adult in good health. V usage is TRBV4-3 and J usage is TRBJ2-2, with TRBD2 as a possible D gene (5 bases). CDR3 protein: CASSRGSQSHTGELFF. The CDR3 nucleotides are TGCGCCAGCAGCCGAGGGTCCCAGAGTCACACCGGGGAGCTGTTTTTT.